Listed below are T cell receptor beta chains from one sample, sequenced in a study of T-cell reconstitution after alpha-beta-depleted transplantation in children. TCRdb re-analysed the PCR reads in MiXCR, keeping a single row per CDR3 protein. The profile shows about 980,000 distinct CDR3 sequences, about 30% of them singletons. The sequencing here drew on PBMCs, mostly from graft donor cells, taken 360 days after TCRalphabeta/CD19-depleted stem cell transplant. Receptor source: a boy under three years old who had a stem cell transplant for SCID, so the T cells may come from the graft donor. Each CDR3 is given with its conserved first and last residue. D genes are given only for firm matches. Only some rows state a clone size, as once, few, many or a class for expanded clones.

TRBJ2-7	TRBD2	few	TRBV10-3	TGTGCCACACGGGGACTAGTTGGTCCCTACGAGCAGTACTTC	CATRGLVGPYEQYF
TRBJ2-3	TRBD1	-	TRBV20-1	TGCAGTGCTAGAGATCGGGCGACAGGGTTGGGTGCGCAGTATTTT	CSARDRATGLGAQYF
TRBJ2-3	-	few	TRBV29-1	TGCAGCGTTCCCCCCGGGGCCCTCCCAGATACGCAGTATTTT	CSVPPGALPDTQYF
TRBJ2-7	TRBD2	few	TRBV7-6	TGTGCCAGCAGCCCCCGACTAGCGGGGACGAACTACGAGCAGTACTTC	CASSPRLAGTNYEQYF
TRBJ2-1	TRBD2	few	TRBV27	TGTGCCAGCAGACAGCGGGGGACCTACAATGAGCAGTTCTTC	CASRQRGTYNEQFF
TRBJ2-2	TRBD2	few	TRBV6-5	TGTGCCAGCAGAAGGACTAGCGGGGACACCGGGGAGCTGTTTTTT	CASRRTSGDTGELFF
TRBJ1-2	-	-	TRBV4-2	TGTGCCAGCAGCCCTGTTCTGGACCGTTGGCGTCATGGCTACACCTTC	CASSPVLDRWRHGYTF
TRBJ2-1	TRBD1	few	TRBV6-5	TGTGCCAGCCGGGACAGGGCCTACAATGAGCAGTTCTTC	CASRDRAYNEQFF
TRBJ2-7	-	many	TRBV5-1	TGCGCCAGCAGCTGGGACCCGGCGACCTACGAGCAGTACTTC	CASSWDPATYEQYF
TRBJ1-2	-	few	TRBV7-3	TGTGCCAGCCTCGGGAAGAAGAACTATGGCTACACCTTC	CASLGKKNYGYTF
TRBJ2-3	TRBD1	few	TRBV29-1	TGCAGCGGTACGCCCGGGACAGGGGTGATAGATACGCAGTATTTT	CSGTPGTGVIDTQYF
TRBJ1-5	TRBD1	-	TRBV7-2	TGTGCCAGCAGCCGGACAGGGGATAGCAATCAGCCCCAGCATTTT	CASSRTGDSNQPQHF
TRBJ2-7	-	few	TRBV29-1	TGCAGCGTTGAAGAGGACCGATACGAGCAGTACTTC	CSVEEDRYEQYF
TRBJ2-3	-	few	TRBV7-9	TGTGCCAGCAGCTTACTAGCGAGAATTGCAGATACGCAGTATTTT	CASSLLARIADTQYF
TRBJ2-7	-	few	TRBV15	TGTGCCACCAGCAGAGATCGCGGCAGGGGTATTACCTACGAGCAGTACTTC	CATSRDRGRGITYEQYF
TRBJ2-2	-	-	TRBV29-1	TGCAGCGTTGCCGGGACGAACACCGGGGAGCTGTTTTTT	CSVAGTNTGELFF
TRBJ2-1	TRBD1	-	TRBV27	TGTGCCAGCAGTCTATCAACAGGGGGTTTAATCAATGAGCAGTTCTTC	CASSLSTGGLINEQFF